This T cell receptor (beta chain) was found in a study of OX40 agonist ivuxolimab in advanced cancers. The timepoints at which blood was sampled were baseline, cycle 4 day 1, and cycle 7 day 1. The protocol was immunoSEQ multiplex PCR, while the TCRdb copy is restricted to in-frame clones and leaves out a portion. The sample consists of 65,000 or so clones, approximately 88% of them appearing once. Germline CDR1 PRHDT, CDR2 FYEKMQ (reference sequence). Trimming removed 4 bases from V and 4 bases from J, with 14 bases in between. This CDR3 is 14 amino acids long. The receptor comes from an adult with an advanced solid tumor such as melanoma, head and neck, liver or kidney cancer. The V call is TRBV13, the J call TRBJ2-7, with D maybe TRBD1 (5 bases). This sample comprised CD4+ or CD8+ T cells sorted from blood, obtained in a trial of the OX40 agonist ivuxolimab. The CDR3 bases are TGTGCCAGCAGCTCAGGGTTTACGGGTTACGAGCAGTACTTC. It translates to CASSSGFTGYEQYF.